This T cell receptor beta chain was obtained from a study of OX40 agonist ivuxolimab in advanced cancers. Findings and limits, study-wide: CD4+ and CD8+ T cells in blood underwent clonal expansion by week 6 at 0.1 to 3.0 mg/kg. Mean expanded clone counts were higher in CD8+ than CD4+ T cells.

Here immunoSEQ multiplex PCR was the method, and the copy in TCRdb shows in-frame clones only, minus some. The sample contains 77,000 or so clones, around 85% of which appear only once. As concerns this clone: The antigen is unknown.

Source: CD4+ or CD8+ T cells sorted from blood, taken in a trial of the OX40 agonist ivuxolimab. The TCR sequence derives from an adult with an advanced solid tumor such as melanoma, head and neck, liver or kidney cancer.

CDR3 amino acids: CASSQEEGYNSPLHF. The CDR3 DNA is TGTGCCAGCAGCCAAGAGGAGGGTTATAATTCACCCCTCCACTTT. The chain combines TRBV4-2 with TRBJ1-6; no definite D call. Germline-derived CDR1 and CDR2 are LGHNA and YNFKEQ. The V and J ends lost 0 bases and 4 bases respectively, with 7 bases between them. The CDR3 length is 15 residues.